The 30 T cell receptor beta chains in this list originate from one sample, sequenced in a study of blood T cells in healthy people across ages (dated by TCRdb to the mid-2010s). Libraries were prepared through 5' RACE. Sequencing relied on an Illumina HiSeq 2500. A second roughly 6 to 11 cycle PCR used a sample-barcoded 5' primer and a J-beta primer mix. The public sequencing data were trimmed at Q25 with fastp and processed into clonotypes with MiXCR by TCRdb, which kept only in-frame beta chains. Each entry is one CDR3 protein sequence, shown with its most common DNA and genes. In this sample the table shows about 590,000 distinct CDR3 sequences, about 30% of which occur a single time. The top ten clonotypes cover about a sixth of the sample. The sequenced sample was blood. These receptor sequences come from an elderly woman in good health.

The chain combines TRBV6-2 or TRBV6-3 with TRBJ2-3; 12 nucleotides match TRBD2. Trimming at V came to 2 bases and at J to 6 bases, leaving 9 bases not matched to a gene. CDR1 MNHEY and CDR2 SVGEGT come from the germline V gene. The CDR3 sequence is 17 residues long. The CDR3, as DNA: TGTGCCAGCAGTTACCCCTCGAGACTAGCGGGAGTGGATACGCAGTATTTT. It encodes CASSYPSRLAGVDTQYF.

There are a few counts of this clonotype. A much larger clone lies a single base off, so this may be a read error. The CDR3 nucleotides are TGTGCCAGTAGCCTATTTCCCAATGAGCAGTACTTC. It specifies CASSLFPNEQYF. The rearrangement joins TRBV19 to TRBJ2-5, with D unclear. The germline CDR1 and CDR2 sequences are LNHDA and SQIVND (reference sequence). This CDR3 contains 12 residues. With 6 bases removed from V and 11 bases from J, the gap between germline ends came to 16 bases.

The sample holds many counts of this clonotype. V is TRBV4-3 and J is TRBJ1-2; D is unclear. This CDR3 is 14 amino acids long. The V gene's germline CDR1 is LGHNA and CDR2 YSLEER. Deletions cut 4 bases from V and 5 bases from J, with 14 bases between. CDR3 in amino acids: CASSPSSVGYGYTF. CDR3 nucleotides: TGCGCCAGCAGCCCCAGTTCCGTTGGGTATGGCTACACCTTC.

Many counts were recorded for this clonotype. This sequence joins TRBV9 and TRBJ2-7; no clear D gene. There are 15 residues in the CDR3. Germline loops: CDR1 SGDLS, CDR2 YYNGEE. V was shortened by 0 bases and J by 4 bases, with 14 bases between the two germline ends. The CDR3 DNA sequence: TGTGCCAGCAGCGTAGGCGAGACTTTTTTATACGAGCAGTACTTC. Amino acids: CASSVGETFLYEQYF.

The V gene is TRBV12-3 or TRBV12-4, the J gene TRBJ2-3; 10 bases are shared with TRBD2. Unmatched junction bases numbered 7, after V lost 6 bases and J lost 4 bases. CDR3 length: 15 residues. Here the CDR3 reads CASSYSGGRADTQYF. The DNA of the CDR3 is TGTGCCAGCAGCTATAGCGGGGGGCGAGCAGATACGCAGTATTTT.

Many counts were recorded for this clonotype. The CDR3 bases are TGTGCCAGCAGTTACTCGGGTCGAGATCACGAGCAGTACTTC. Residues: CASSYSGRDHEQYF. The rearrangement uses TRBV6-5 and TRBJ2-7; D gene ambiguous. Germline V gene data show CDR1 as MNHEY and CDR2 as SVGAGI. V was trimmed by 0 bases and J by 5 bases, leaving 11 bases between them. The CDR3 loop spans 14 amino acids.

In DNA form, the CDR3 reads TGCAGTGCCCCTAGGGTCGCCCCAAGCCCTAGGGATGGTGGGGTCAATGAAGAGACCCAGTACTTC. Translation gives CSAPRVAPSPRDGGVNEETQYF. The rearrangement joins TRBV20-1 to TRBJ2-5; D uncertain. Trimming removed 6 bases from V and 3 bases from J, with 41 bases in between. Germline CDR1 DFQATT, CDR2 SNEGSKA (reference sequence). The CDR3 runs 22 residues.

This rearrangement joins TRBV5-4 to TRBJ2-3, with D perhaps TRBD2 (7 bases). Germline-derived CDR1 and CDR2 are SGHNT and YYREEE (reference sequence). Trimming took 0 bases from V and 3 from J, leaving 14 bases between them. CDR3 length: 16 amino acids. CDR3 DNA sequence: TGTGCCAGCAGCTTGGGCGGGGGCCGACGGACAGATACGCAGTATTTT. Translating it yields CASSLGGGRRTDTQYF.

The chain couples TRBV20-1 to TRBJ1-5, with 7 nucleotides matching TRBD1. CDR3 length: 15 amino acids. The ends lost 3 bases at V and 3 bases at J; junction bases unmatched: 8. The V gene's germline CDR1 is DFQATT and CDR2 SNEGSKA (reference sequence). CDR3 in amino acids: CSASVGDRFNQPQHF. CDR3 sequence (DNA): TGCAGTGCTAGCGTTGGGGACAGATTCAATCAGCCCCAGCATTTT.

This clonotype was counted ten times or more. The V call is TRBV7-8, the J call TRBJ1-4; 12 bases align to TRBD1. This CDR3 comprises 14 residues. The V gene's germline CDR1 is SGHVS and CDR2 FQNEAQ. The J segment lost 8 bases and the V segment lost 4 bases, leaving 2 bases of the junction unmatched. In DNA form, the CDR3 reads TGTGCCAGCAGCTCGGGACAGGGGGCAGAAAAACTGTTTTTT. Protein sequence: CASSSGQGAEKLFF. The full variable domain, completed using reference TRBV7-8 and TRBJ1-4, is GAGVSQSPRYKVAKRGQDVALRCDPISGHVSLFWYQQALGQGPEFLTYFQNEAQLDKSGLPSDRFFAERPEGSVSTLKIQRTQQEDSAVYLCASSSGQGAEKLFFGSGTQLSVL.

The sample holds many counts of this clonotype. CDR3 sequence (DNA): TGTGCCAGCAGTGGGGGAGTGCTACGCAATCAGCCCCAGCATTTT. This translates into CASSGGVLRNQPQHF. This chain connects TRBV2 to TRBJ1-5; D is unresolved. V lost 4 bases, J lost 2 bases, and 12 bases lay in between. The CDR3 is made up of 15 amino acids. From germline, CDR1 is SNHLY and CDR2 FYNNEI.

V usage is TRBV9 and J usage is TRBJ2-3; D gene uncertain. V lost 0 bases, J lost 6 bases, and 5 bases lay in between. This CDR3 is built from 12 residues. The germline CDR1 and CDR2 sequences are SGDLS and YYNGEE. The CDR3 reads CASSVGVDTQYF. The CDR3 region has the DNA TGTGCCAGCAGCGTAGGTGTGGATACGCAGTATTTT. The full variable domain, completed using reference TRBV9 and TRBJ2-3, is DSGVTQTPKHLITATGQRVTLRCSPRSGDLSVYWYQQSLDQGLQFLIQYYNGEERAKGNILERFSAQQFPDLHSELNLSSLELGDSALYFCASSVGVDTQYFGPGTRLTVL.

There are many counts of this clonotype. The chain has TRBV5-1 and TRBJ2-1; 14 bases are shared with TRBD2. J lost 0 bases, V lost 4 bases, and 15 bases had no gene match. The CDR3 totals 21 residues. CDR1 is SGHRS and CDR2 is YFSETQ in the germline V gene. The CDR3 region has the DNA TGCGCCAGCAGCCGGGGACTAGCGGGGGCCGGGGCCATTCTCTCCTACAATGAGCAGTTCTTC. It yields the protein CASSRGLAGAGAILSYNEQFF.

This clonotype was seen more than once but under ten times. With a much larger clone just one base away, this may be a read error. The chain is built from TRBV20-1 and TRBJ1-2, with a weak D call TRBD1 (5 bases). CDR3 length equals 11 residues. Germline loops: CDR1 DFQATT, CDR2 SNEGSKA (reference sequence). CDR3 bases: TGCAGGCCCGGTGGTTGGGGCGGCTACACCTTC. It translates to CRPGGWGGYTF.

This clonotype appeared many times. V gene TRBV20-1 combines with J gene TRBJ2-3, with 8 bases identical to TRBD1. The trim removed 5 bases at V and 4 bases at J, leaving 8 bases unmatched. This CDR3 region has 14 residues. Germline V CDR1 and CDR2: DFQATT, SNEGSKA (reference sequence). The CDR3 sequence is CSAGGGQVADTQYF. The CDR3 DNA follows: TGCAGTGCTGGAGGGGGACAGGTGGCAGATACGCAGTATTTT.

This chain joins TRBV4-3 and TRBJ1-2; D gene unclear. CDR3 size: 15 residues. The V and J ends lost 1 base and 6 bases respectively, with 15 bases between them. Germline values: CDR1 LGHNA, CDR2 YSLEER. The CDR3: CASSQGGIRGNGYTF. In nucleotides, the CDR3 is TGCGCCAGCAGCCAAGGGGGAATCCGAGGGAATGGCTACACCTTC.

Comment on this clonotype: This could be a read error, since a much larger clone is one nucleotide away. The chain's CDR3 is CASSTGRNTEVFF. The CDR3 DNA is TGCGCCAGCAGCACCGGACGAAACACTGAAGTTTTCTTT. The gene calls are TRBV5-1 and TRBJ1-1, with no clear D. Per the germline V gene, CDR1 is SGHRS and CDR2 is YFSETQ. The CDR3 extends over 13 amino acids.

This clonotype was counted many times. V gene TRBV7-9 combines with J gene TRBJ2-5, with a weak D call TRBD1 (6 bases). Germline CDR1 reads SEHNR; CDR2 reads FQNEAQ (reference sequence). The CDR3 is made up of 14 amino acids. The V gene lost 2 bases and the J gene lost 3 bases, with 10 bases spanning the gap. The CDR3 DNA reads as TGTGCCAGCAGCTTACAGGGGAGAAAAGAGACCCAGTACTTC. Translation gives CASSLQGRKETQYF.

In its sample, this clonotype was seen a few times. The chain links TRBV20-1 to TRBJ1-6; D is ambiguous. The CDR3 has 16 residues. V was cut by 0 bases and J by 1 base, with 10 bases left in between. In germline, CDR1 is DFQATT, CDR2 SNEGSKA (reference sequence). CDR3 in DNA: TGCAGTGCTAGAGATTCGGGGTTTTCCTATAATTCACCCCTCCACTTT. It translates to CSARDSGFSYNSPLHF.

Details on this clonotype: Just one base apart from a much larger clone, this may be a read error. CDR3 in DNA: TGTGCCAGCAGTTTACTGGCCGGGGAGCTGTTTTTT. It is translated as CASSLLAGELFF. The rearrangement uses TRBV28 and TRBJ2-2; D unclear. V lost 2 bases, J lost 6 bases, and 4 bases lay in between. The CDR3 is 12 residues long. Germline V CDR1 and CDR2: MDHEN, SYDVKM.

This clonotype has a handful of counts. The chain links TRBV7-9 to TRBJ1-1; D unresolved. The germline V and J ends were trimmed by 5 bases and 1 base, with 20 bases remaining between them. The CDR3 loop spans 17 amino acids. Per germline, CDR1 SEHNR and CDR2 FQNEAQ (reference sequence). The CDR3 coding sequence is TGTGCCAGCAGCAAGAGAGGTGTCGGCAGAGGGAACACTGAAGCTTTCTTT. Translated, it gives CASSKRGVGRGNTEAFF.

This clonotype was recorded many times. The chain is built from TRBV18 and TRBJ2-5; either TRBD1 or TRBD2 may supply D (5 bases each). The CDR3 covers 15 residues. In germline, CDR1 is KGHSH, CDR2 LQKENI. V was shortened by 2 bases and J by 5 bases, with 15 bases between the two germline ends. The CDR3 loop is CASSPAGKKGETQYF. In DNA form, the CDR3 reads TGTGCCAGCTCACCAGCCGGGAAAAAGGGGGAGACCCAGTACTTC.

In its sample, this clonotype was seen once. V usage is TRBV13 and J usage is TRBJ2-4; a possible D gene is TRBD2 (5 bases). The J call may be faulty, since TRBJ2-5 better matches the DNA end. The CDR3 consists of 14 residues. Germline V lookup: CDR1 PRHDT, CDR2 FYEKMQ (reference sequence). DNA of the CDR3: TGTGCCAGCAGCTTAGGTCCAGCGGCAAAGACCCAGTACTTC. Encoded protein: CASSLGPAAKTQYF.

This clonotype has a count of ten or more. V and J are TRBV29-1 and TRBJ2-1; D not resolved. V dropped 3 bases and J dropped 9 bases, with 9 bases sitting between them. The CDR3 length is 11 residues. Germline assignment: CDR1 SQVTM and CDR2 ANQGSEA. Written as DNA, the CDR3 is TGCAGCGTTGACTGGGCTGGTGAGCAGTTCTTC. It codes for CSVDWAGEQFF.

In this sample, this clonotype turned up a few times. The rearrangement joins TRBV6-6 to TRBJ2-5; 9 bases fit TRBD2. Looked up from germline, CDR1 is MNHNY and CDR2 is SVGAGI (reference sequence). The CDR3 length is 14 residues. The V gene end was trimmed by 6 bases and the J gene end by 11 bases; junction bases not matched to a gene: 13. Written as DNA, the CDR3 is TGTGCCAGCAGCTCTAGCGGGGTCAACAATGAGCAGTACTTC. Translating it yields CASSSSGVNNEQYF.

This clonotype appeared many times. The CDR3 DNA reads TGTGCCAGCAGCTTGGAGGGGGCGGGGGGGACCTACAATGAGCAGTTCTTC. It encodes CASSLEGAGGTYNEQFF. V is TRBV11-1 and J is TRBJ2-1; 9 nucleotides line up with TRBD2. CDR1 and CDR2 (germline): SGHAT, FQDESV (reference sequence). V was pared by 3 bases and J by 2 bases, with 8 bases of the junction left unmatched. The CDR3 spans 17 residues.

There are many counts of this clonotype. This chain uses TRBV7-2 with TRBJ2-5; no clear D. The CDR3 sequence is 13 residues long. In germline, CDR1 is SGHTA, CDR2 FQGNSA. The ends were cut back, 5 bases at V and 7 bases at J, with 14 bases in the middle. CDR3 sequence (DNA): TGTGCCAGCAGCCAAGCCGGCTTCGGGACCCAGTACTTC. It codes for CASSQAGFGTQYF. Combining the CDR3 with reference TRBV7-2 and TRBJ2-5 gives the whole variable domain GAGVSQSPSNKVTEKGKDVELRCDPISGHTALYWYRQSLGQGLEFLIYFQGNSAPDKSGLPSDRFSAERTGGSVSTLTIQRTQQEDSAVYLCASSQAGFGTQYFGPGTRLLVL.

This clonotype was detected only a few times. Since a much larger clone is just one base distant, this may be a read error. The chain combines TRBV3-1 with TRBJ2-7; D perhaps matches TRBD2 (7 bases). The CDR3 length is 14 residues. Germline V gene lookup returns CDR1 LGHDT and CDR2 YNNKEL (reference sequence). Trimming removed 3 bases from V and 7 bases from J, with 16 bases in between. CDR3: CASSHSSGDNEQYF. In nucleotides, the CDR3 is TGTGCCAGCAGCCATAGCAGCGGGGACAATGAGCAGTACTTC.

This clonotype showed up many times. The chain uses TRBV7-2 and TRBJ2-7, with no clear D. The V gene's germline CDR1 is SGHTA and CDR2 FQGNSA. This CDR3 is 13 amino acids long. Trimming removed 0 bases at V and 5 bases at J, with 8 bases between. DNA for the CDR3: TGTGCCAGCAGCTTAGCGCGTGGTAACGAGCAGTACTTC. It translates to CASSLARGNEQYF.

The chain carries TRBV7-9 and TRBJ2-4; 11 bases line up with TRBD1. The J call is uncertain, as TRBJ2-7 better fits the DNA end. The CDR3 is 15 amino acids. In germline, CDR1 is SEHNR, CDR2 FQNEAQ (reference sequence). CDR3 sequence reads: CASSWGQGVGYEQYF. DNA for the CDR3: TGTGCCAGCAGCTGGGGACAGGGGGTAGGATACGAGCAGTACTTC.